Below, one T cell receptor (beta chain) is given with its context. What it binds is unknown. This entry belongs to a study of T cell repertoires in cytomegalovirus infection. TCRdb reanalysed the reads using MiXCR and keeps one entry per CDR3 protein. The sample consists of under 450,000 distinct CDR3 sequences, approximately 35% of them appearing once. CDR1 is SEHNR, CDR2 FQNEAQ, per germline (reference sequence). Trimming cost V 2 bases and J 3 bases, with 10 bases left between them. CDR3 length: 14 residues. This chain links TRBV7-9 with TRBJ2-5; TRBD2 is a possible D gene (6 bases). The receptor was isolated from a human donor in good health (CMV status not recorded). Some clones in this sample may be carry-over from other donors' samples. The specimen comprised cultured PBMCs, sampled from culture after CMV antigen stimulation. The CDR3 sequence is CASSLIPGEETQYF. The DNA of the CDR3 is TGTGCCAGCAGCTTAATTCCGGGAGAAGAGACCCAGTACTTC. Supplemented by reference TRBV7-9 and TRBJ2-5, the full variable domain reads DTGVSQNPRHKITKRGQNVTFRCDPISEHNRLYWYRQTLGQGPEFLTYFQNEAQLEKSRLLSDRFSAERPKGSFSTLEIQRTEQGDSAMYLCASSLIPGEETQYFGPGTRLLVL.